This entry is about one T cell receptor (beta chain). The target antigen is unknown. Method: immunoSEQ multiplex PCR; TCRdb's copy keeps in-frame clones and lacks some. The repertoire has around 63,000 clones, around 89% of them found once; the top ten carry about a tenth. The germline gives CDR1 MDHEN, CDR2 SYDVKM. The CDR3 runs to 17 residues. After removal of 5 bases from V and 10 bases from J, the junction contained 14 bases not matched to a gene. The data are from a study of OX40 agonist ivuxolimab in advanced cancers. Study-wide results and limits: Individuals who were partial responders at 0.1-3.0 mg/kg had clonal expansion that ranked among the lowest. Both blood CD4+ and CD8+ T cells showed clonal growth by week 6 at 0.1 to 3.0 mg/kg.

The TCR originated in an adult with an advanced solid tumor such as melanoma, head and neck, liver or kidney cancer. The material was CD4+ or CD8+ T cells sorted from blood, obtained in a trial of the OX40 agonist ivuxolimab. The gene calls are TRBV28 and TRBJ1-6; 10 bases map to TRBD1. The DNA for the CDR3 is TGTGCCAGCAGTCTCGGGACAGGGGCCGTCGATGGGTCACCCCTCCACTTT. Residues: CASSLGTGAVDGSPLHF.